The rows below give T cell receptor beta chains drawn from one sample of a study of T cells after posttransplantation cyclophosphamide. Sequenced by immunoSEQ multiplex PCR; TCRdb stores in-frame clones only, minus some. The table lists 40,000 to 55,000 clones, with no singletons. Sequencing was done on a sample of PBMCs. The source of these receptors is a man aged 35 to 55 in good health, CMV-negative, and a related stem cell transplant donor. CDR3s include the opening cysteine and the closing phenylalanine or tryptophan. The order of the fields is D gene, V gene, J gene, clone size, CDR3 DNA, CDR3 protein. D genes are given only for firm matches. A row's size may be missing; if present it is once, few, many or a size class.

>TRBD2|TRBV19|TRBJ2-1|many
TGTGCCAGTAGTATAGCTCCCAGCGGGGTTAGGTTCTTC
CASSIAPSGVRFF
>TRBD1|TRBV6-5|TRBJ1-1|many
TGTGCCAGCAGTACTTGGACAGGGCGAGCTTTCTTT
CASSTWTGRAFF
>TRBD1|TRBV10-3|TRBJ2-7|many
TGTGCCATCAGTGAGTCAACAGGGGGCTACGAGCAGTACTTC
CAISESTGGYEQYF
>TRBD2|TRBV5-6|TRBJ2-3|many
TGTGCCAGCAGCCAATCCGGGACTAGCGGTACGAGGGGCACGCAGTATTTT
CASSQSGTSGTRGTQYF
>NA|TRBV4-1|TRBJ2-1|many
TGCGCCAGCAGCCCGGGAAACTCCTACAATGAGCAGTTCTTC
CASSPGNSYNEQFF
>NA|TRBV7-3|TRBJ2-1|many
TGTGCCAGCAGCTTAACGTCGAGCAACTACAATGAGCAGTTCTTC
CASSLTSSNYNEQFF
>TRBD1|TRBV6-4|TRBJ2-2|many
TGTGCCAGCAGTGAGACAGGGATTCGAACCGGGGAGCTGTTTTTT
CASSETGIRTGELFF
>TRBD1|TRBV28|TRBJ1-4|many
TGTGCCAGCAGACCCGACAGGGAAATTGAAAAACTGTTTTTT
CASRPDREIEKLFF
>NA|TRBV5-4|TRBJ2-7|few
TGTGCCTGCAGCCCCGGGACTCTGCACTCGGGCTACGACTCCTACGAGCAGTACTTC
CACSPGTLHSGYDSYEQYF
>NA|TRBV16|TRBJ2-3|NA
TGTGCCAGCAGCCAATCGGCAGGCGCAGATACGCAGTATTTT
CASSQSAGADTQYF
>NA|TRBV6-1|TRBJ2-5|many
TGTGCCAGCAGTGAAGCGGGTTCCAGGTCGGAGACCCAGTACTTC
CASSEAGSRSETQYF
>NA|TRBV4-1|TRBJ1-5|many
TGCGCCAGCAGCCAAAGGACAGGCAATCAGCCCCAGCATTTT
CASSQRTGNQPQHF
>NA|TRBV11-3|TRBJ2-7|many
TGTGCCAGCAGCTTAGAGGGCCCAGCGGGCCCTCGGAGCTCCTACGAGCAGTACTTC
CASSLEGPAGPRSSYEQYF
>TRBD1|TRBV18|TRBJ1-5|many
TGTGCCAGCTCAATTGCGACAGGGAGGATTCAGCCCCAGCATTTT
CASSIATGRIQPQHF
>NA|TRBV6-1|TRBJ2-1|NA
TGTGCCAGCAGTTATCTGGGCCGGCAGTTCTTC
CASSYLGRQFF
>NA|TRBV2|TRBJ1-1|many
TGTGCCAGCAGTCGAGACAGAGTTGAAGCTTTCTTT
CASSRDRVEAFF
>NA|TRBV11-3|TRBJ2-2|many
TGTGCCAGCAGCCCCTATCGAGGGAACACCGGGGAGCTGTTTTTT
CASSPYRGNTGELFF
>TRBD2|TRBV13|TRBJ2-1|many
TGTGCCAGCAGCTTCACCTGGACTAGCGGAGTCAGGGAGCAGTTCTTC
CASSFTWTSGVREQFF
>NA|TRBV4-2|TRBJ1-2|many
TGTGCCAGCAGCCAGGACCAGGGTGGCAGCTATGGCTACACCTTC
CASSQDQGGSYGYTF
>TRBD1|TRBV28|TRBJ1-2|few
TGTGCCAGCAGTCTGGGACAGGTCCGAGGCCATGGCTACACCTTC
CASSLGQVRGHGYTF
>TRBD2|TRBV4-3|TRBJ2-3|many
TGCGCCAGCAGCCCGGGACTAGCGGGACTAGATACGCAGTATTTT
CASSPGLAGLDTQYF
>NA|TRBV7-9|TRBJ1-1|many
TGTGCCAGCAGCTTAGGGGAGCCAGGGAACACTGAAGCTTTCTTT
CASSLGEPGNTEAFF
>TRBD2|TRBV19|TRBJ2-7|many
TGTGCCAGTAGTCGACTAGCGGGAGGTAACTCCTACGAGCAGTACTTC
CASSRLAGGNSYEQYF
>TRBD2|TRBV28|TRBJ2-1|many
TGTGCCAGCAGTTCCCTAGCGGGAGCATACAATGAGCAGTTCTTC
CASSSLAGAYNEQFF
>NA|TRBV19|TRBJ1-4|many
TGTGCCAGTAGTATTCCAGAAGCAACTAATGAAAAACTGTTTTTT
CASSIPEATNEKLFF
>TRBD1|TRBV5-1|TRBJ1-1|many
TGCGCCAGCAGCTCCCGGCAGGGGGCAAGGAACACTGAAGCTTTCTTT
CASSSRQGARNTEAFF
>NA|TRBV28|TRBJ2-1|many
TGTGCCAGTCGACCTCGGGACAATGAGCAGTTCTTC
CASRPRDNEQFF
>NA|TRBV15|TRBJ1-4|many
TGTGCCACCAGCAGAGGCCTGACAGGAGGCAATGAAAAACTGTTTTTT
CATSRGLTGGNEKLFF
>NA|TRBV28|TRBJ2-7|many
TGTGCCAGCAGTTCTATACAGGGTATCTACGAGCAGTACTTC
CASSSIQGIYEQYF
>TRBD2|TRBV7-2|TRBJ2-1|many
TGTGCCAGCAGCCTAAACCAGCTAGCGGACAATGAGCAGTTCTTC
CASSLNQLADNEQFF
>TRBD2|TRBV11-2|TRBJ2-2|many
TGTGCCAGCAGCCTATCCGGGGGGTACACCGGGGAGCTGTTTTTT
CASSLSGGYTGELFF
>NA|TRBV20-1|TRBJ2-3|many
TGCAGTGGCCAGCTAGAAGATACGCAGTATTTT
CSGQLEDTQYF
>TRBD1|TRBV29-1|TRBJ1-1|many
TGCAGCGCTAGACAGGGATCCACTGAAGCTTTCTTT
CSARQGSTEAFF
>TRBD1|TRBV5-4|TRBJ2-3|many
TGTGCCAGCAACAGGGGAACAGATACGCAGTATTTT
CASNRGTDTQYF
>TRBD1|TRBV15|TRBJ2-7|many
TGTGCCACCAGCATACGACAGGGTTATCGGAACGAGCAGTACTTC
CATSIRQGYRNEQYF
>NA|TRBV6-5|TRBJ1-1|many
TGTGCCAGCAGTCCAGACGGGATGAACACTGAAGCTTTCTTT
CASSPDGMNTEAFF
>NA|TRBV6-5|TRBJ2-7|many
TGTGCCAGCAGTTCCCCGGCGGGGCGGAGCTACGAGCAGTACTTC
CASSSPAGRSYEQYF
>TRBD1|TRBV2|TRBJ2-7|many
TGTGCCAGCAGCGGGACAGGGGGCTACGAGCAGTACTTC
CASSGTGGYEQYF
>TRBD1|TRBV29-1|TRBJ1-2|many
TGCAGCGCCGAAGACTGGCGAGGACAGGGGAATGGCTACACCTTC
CSAEDWRGQGNGYTF
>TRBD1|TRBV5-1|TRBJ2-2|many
TGCGCCAGCAGCTTGGGGGACAGGGATAACACCGGGGAGCTGTTTTTT
CASSLGDRDNTGELFF
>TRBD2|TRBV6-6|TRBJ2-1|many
TGTGCCAGCAGTTACCCAGCGGGGGGGGCTTACAATGAGCAGTTCTTC
CASSYPAGGAYNEQFF
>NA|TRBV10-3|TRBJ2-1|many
TGTGCCATCAGTGAGTCGACAGTAAGGGCGGCTGAGCAGTTCTTC
CAISESTVRAAEQFF
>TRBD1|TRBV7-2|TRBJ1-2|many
TGTGCCAGCAGATTAACTACCGGGACAGGGAGTGGCTACACCTTC
CASRLTTGTGSGYTF
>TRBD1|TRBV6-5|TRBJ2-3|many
TGTGCCAGCAGGGAAGGACAGGGGTCAGATACGCAGTATTTT
CASREGQGSDTQYF
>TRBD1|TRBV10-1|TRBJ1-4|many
TGCGCCAGCAGTTGGGACAGGGGTGGAACTAATGAAAAACTGTTTTTT
CASSWDRGGTNEKLFF
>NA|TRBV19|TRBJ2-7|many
TGTGCCAGTACCGGCGGAGCCTACGAGCAGTACTTC
CASTGGAYEQYF
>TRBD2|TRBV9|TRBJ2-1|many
TGTGCCAGTGGTAGCGGGAGAAATGAGCAGTTCTTC
CASGSGRNEQFF
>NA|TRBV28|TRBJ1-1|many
TGTGCCAGCAGAGATGGGCCAGTTCAAGCTTTCTTT
CASRDGPVQAFF
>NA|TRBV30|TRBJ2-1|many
TGTGCCTGGAGTGTACTCATCAATGAGCAGTTCTTC
CAWSVLINEQFF
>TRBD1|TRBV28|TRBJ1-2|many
TGTGCCAGCACGACAGGGGCCTCCCCATTACCTAACTATGGCTACACCTTC
CASTTGASPLPNYGYTF
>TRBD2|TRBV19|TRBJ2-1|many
TGTGCCAGTAGGGACCTCGCGGGAGACCAGCAGTTCTTC
CASRDLAGDQQFF
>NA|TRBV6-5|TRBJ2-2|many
TGTGCCAGCCGCCTAGGGGGGGCGACCGGGGAGCTGTTTTTT
CASRLGGATGELFF